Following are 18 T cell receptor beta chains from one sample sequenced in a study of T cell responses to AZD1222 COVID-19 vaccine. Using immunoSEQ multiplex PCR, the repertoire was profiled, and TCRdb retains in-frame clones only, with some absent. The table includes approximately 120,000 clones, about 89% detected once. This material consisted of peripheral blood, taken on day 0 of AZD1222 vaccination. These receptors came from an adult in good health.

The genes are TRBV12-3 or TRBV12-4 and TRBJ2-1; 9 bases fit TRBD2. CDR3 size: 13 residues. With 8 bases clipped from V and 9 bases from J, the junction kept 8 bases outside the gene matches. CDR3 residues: CASCGGVFGEQFF. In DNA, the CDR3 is TGTGCCAGCTGCGGGGGGGTATTTGGTGAGCAGTTCTTC.

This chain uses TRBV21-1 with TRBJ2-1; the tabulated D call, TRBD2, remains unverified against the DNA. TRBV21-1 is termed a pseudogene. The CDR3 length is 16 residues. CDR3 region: CASSKVDSSSYNEQFF. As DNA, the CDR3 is TGTGCCAGCAGCAAAGTGGACTCGAGCTCCTACAATGAGCAGTTCTTC.

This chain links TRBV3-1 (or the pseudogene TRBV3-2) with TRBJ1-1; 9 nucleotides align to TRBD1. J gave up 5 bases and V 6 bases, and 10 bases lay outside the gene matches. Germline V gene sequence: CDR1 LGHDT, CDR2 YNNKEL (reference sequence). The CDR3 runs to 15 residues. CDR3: CASSRQGVMGTEAFF. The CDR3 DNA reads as TGTGCCAGCAGTCGACAGGGGGTCATGGGGACTGAAGCTTTCTTT.

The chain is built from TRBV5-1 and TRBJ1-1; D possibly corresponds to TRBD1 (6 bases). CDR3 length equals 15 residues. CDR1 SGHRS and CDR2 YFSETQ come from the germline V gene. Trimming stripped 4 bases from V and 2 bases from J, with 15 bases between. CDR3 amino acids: CASSSGQSTNTEAFF. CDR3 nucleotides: TGCGCCAGCAGCAGTGGACAGTCTACTAACACTGAAGCTTTCTTT.

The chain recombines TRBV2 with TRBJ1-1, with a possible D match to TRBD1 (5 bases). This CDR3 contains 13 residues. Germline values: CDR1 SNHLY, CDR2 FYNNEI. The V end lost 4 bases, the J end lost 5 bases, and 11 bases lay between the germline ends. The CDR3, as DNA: TGTGCCAGCAGTGTCGGCTCAGGGACTGAAGCTTTCTTT. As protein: CASSVGSGTEAFF. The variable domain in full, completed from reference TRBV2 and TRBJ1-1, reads EPEVTQTPSHQVTQMGQEVILRCVPISNHLYFYWYRQILGQKVEFLVSFYNNEISEKSEIFDDQFSVERPDGSNFTLKIRSTKLEDSAMYFCASSVGSGTEAFFGQGTRLTVV.

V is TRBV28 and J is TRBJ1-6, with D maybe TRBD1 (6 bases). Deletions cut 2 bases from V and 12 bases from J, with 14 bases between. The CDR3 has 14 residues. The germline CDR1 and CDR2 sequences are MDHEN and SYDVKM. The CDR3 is CASSLGQPHRPLHF. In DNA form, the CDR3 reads TGTGCCAGCAGTTTAGGACAGCCCCACAGACCCCTCCACTTT.

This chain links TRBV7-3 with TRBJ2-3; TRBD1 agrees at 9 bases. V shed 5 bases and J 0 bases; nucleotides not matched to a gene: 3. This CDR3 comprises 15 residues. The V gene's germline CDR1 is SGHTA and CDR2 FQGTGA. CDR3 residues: CASSPGQGSTDTQYF. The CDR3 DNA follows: TGTGCCAGCAGCCCGGGACAGGGCAGCACAGATACGCAGTATTTT.

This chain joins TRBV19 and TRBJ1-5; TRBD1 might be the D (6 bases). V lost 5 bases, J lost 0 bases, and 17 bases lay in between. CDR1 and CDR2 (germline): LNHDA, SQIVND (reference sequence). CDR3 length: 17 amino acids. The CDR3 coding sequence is TGTGCCAGTAGTGAAATACAGGGAGGGTATAGCAATCAGCCCCAGCATTTT. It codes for CASSEIQGGYSNQPQHF. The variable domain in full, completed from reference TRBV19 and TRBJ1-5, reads DGGITQSPKYLFRKEGQNVTLSCEQNLNHDAMYWYRQDPGQGLRLIYYSQIVNDFQKGDIAEGYSVSREKKESFPLTVTSAQKNPTAFYLCASSEIQGGYSNQPQHFGDGTRLSIL.

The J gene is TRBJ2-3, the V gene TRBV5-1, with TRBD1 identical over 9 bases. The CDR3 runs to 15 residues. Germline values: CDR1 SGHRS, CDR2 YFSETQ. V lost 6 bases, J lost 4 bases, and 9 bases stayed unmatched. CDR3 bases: TGCGCCAGCAACCCGGGACAGGGAACGTCAGATACGCAGTATTTT. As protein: CASNPGQGTSDTQYF.

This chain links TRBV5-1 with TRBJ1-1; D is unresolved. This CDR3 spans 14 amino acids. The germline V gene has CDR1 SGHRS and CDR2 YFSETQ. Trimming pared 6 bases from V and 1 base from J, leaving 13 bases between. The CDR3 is CASTPMWGNTEAFF. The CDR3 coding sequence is TGCGCCAGCACACCAATGTGGGGGAACACTGAAGCTTTCTTT.

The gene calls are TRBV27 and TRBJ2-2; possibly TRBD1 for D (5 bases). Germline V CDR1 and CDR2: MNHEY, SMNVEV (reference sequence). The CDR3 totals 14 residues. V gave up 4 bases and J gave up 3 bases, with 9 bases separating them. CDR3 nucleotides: TGTGCCAGCAGTTCAGGGTCGTACACCGGGGAGCTGTTTTTT. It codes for CASSSGSYTGELFF.

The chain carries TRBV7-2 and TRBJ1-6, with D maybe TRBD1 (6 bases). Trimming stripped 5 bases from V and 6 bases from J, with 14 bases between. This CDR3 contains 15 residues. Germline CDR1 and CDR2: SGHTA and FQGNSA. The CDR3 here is CASSPTGTINSPLHF. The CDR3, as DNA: TGTGCCAGCAGCCCGACTGGGACAATTAATTCACCCCTCCACTTT.

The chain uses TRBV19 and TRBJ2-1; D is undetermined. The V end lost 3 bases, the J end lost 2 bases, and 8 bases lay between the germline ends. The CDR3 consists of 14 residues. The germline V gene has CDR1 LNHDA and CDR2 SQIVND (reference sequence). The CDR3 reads CASSIKGPYNEQFF. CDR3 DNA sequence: TGTGCCAGTAGTATCAAGGGCCCCTACAATGAGCAGTTCTTC.

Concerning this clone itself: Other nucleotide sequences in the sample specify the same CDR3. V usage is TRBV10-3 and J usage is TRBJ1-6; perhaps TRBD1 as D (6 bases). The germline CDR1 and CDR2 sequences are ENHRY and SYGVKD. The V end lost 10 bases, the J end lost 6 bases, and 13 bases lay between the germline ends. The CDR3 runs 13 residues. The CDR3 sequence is CASTGTLNSPLHF. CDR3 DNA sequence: TGTGCCAGCACCGGGACACTTAATTCACCCCTCCACTTT.

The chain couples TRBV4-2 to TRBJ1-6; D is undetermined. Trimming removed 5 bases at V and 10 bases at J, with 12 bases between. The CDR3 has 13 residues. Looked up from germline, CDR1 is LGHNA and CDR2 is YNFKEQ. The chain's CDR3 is CASSERSRSPLHF. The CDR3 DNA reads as TGTGCCAGCAGCGAAAGATCAAGGTCACCCCTCCACTTT.

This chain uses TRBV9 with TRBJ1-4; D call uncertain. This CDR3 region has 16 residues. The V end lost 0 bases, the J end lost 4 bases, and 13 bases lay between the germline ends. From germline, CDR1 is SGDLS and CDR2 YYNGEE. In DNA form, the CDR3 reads TGTGCCAGCAGCGTAGGGAGGTGGGCGGATAATGAAAAACTGTTTTTT. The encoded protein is CASSVGRWADNEKLFF.

The CDR3 region has the DNA TGTGCCAGCAGCCCGGGGGGGACTAGTGGCATACATGAGCAGTTCTTC. Amino acids: CASSPGGTSGIHEQFF. This chain joins TRBV5-4 and TRBJ2-1; 8 bases match TRBD2. The J segment lost 8 bases and the V segment lost 4 bases, leaving 14 bases of the junction unmatched. CDR3 length: 16 residues. Germline loops: CDR1 SGHNT, CDR2 YYREEE (reference sequence). Full variable domain (rest looked up from reference TRBV5-4 and TRBJ2-1): ETGVTQSPTHLIKTRGQQVTLRCSSQSGHNTVSWYQQALGQGPQFIFQYYREEENGRGNFPPRFSGLQFPNYSSELNVNALELDDSALYLCASSPGGTSGIHEQFFGPGTRLTVL.

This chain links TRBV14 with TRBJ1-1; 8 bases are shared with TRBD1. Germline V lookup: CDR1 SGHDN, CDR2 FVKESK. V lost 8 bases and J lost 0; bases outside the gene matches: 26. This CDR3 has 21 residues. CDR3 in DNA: TGTGCCAGCTCACAGAGGACAGGGCGGGGCATGGCGAGTGGGGTGAACACTGAAGCTTTCTTT. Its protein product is CASSQRTGRGMASGVNTEAFF.